A single sample is the source of the 18 T cell receptor beta chains below, sequenced in a study of cytomegalovirus exposure and HLA in healthy donors. It was with 60 Vbeta and 13 Jbeta primers that the PCR ran. Clones were read by immunoSEQ multiplex PCR, and TCRdb kept only the in-frame ones, dropping some. The sample contains 200,000 or so clones, 82% of which appear only once. Sequencing input: PBMCs. The origin of the receptors is a woman aged 50 to 60 in good health and CMV-seropositive.

The rearrangement joins TRBV21-1 to TRBJ2-7; no DNA check was done on the table's D call, TRBD1. TRBV21-1 represents a pseudogene. The CDR3 runs 14 residues. The CDR3, as DNA: TGTGCCAGCCCCGACAGGGGGCGCATCTACGAGCAGTACTTC. Protein sequence: CASPDRGRIYEQYF.

The rearrangement links TRBV14 to TRBJ2-3; 14 bases fit TRBD2. Germline values: CDR1 SGHDN, CDR2 FVKESK. CDR3 size: 22 residues. Trimming removed 4 bases from V and 1 base from J; junction bases left unmatched: 19. The CDR3: CASSPRDLGLAGVSDGTDTQYF. The CDR3 region has the DNA TGTGCCAGCAGCCCCCGTGACTTGGGACTAGCGGGAGTAAGCGATGGCACAGATACGCAGTATTTT.

This chain links TRBV28 with TRBJ2-5; 9 bases match TRBD1. V gave up 3 bases and J gave up 2 bases; unmatched junction bases: 4. CDR1 is MDHEN, CDR2 SYDVKM, per germline. CDR3 length: 15 residues. The CDR3 here is CASSFSGTGQETQYF. For the CDR3, the DNA is TGTGCCAGCAGTTTCTCCGGGACAGGGCAAGAGACCCAGTACTTC. Together with reference TRBV28 and TRBJ2-5, the CDR3 gives the full variable domain: DVKVTQSSRYLVKRTGEKVFLECVQDMDHENMFWYRQDPGLGLRLIYFSYDVKMKEKGDIPEGYSVSREKKERFSLILESASTNQTSMYLCASSFSGTGQETQYFGPGTRLLVL.

This sequence joins TRBV6-5 and TRBJ1-1; a weak D match, TRBD1 (6 bases). The CDR3 is made up of 13 amino acids. The germline V and J ends were trimmed by 6 bases and 1 base, with 9 bases remaining between them. Germline CDR1 reads MNHEY; CDR2 reads SVGAGI. CDR3: CASSRGPNTEAFF. In nucleotides, the CDR3 is TGTGCCAGCAGCAGGGGCCCGAACACTGAAGCTTTCTTT.

The rearrangement links TRBV25-1 to TRBJ1-2, with D unclear. The CDR3 sequence is 14 residues long. Germline assignment: CDR1 MGHDK and CDR2 SYGVNS. Trimming stripped 6 bases from V and 2 bases from J, with 13 bases between. This CDR3 is CASREAAPNYGYTF. The CDR3 nucleotides read TGTGCCAGCAGAGAGGCCGCCCCAAACTATGGCTACACCTTC.

This clone appeared once. This sequence joins TRBV7-2 and TRBJ2-7, with 8 nucleotides matching TRBD2. Germline V CDR1 and CDR2: SGHTA, FQGNSA. V lost 4 bases to trimming and J lost 2 bases; unmatched junction nucleotides: 4. The CDR3 loop spans 14 amino acids. CDR3 sequence: CASSSGTSTYEQYF. CDR3 in DNA: TGTGCCAGCAGCTCCGGGACTAGTACCTACGAGCAGTACTTC.

The V call is TRBV28, the J call TRBJ1-4; D remains ambiguous. Deletions cut 3 bases from V and 8 bases from J, with 10 bases between. The CDR3 consists of 13 residues. The germline gives CDR1 MDHEN, CDR2 SYDVKM. CDR3 sequence: CASSLRVAEKLFF. The CDR3 region has the DNA TGTGCCAGCAGTTTGAGGGTAGCGGAAAAACTGTTTTTT.

The chain recombines TRBV10-3 with TRBJ2-2, with 7 bases lining up with TRBD2. The CDR3 is 16 amino acids. Trimming cost V 0 bases and J 2 bases; bases outside gene matches: 3. Per germline, CDR1 ENHRY and CDR2 SYGVKD. CDR3: CAISESASGNTGELFF. In DNA, the CDR3 is TGTGCCATCAGTGAGTCGGCTAGCGGTAACACCGGGGAGCTGTTTTTT.

J is TRBJ2-3 and V is TRBV7-6, with 8 bases fitting TRBD2. V was clipped by 0 bases and J by 2 bases; unmatched bases: 4. Germline CDR1 and CDR2: SGHVS and FNYEAQ. The CDR3 contains 16 residues. CDR3 sequence: CASSLAREGHTDTQYF. In DNA, the CDR3 is TGTGCCAGCAGCTTAGCCCGGGAGGGCCACACAGATACGCAGTATTTT.

V is TRBV28 and J is TRBJ2-1; 7 positions agree with TRBD1. J lost 4 bases, V lost 4 bases, and 7 bases had no gene match. This CDR3 has 15 amino acids. The V gene's germline CDR1 is MDHEN and CDR2 SYDVKM. The CDR3 DNA reads TGTGCCAGCAGTTCCGGACAGGCCGAGTACAATGAGCAGTTCTTC. Its protein product is CASSSGQAEYNEQFF.

This clone was recorded a few times. V usage is TRBV4-3 and J usage is TRBJ2-3; TRBD1 matches at 8 bases. Germline assignment: CDR1 LGHNA and CDR2 YSLEER. Trimming cost V 3 bases and J 1 base; bases outside gene matches: 6. The CDR3 is 16 residues long. CDR3 DNA: TGCGCCAGCAGCCAGGACAGGGTGTTGGGCACAGATACGCAGTATTTT. Residues: CASSQDRVLGTDTQYF.

The rearrangement joins TRBV5-1 to TRBJ1-1; tentative D call: TRBD1 (5 bases). Germline CDR1 and CDR2: SGHRS and YFSETQ. The CDR3 extends over 16 amino acids. Trimming pared 0 bases from V and 4 bases from J, leaving 16 bases between. CDR3 loop: CASSLGGGGLGTEAFF. The CDR3 DNA is TGCGCCAGCAGCTTGGGGGGGGGAGGTCTGGGCACTGAAGCTTTCTTT. The full variable domain, with the rest looked up from reference TRBV5-1 and TRBJ1-1, is KAGVTQTPRYLIKTRGQQVTLSCSPISGHRSVSWYQQTPGQGLQFLFEYFSETQRNKGNFPGRFSGRQFSNSRSEMNVSTLELGDSALYLCASSLGGGGLGTEAFFGQGTRLTVV.

The chain joins TRBV27 to TRBJ2-7; the D gene is possibly TRBD2 (7 bases). Germline V gene sequence: CDR1 MNHEY, CDR2 SMNVEV (reference sequence). The CDR3 consists of 15 residues. Trimming removed 4 bases from V and 2 bases from J, with 15 bases in between. The CDR3 loop reads CASSWAGDTAYEQYF. The DNA of the CDR3 is TGTGCCAGCAGTTGGGCGGGGGACACAGCCTACGAGCAGTACTTC.

The DNA for the CDR3 is TGTGCCAGCAGCCCCCTAGGGGGCATTAAGGAAAAACTGTTTTTT. Its translation is CASSPLGGIKEKLFF. This chain uses TRBV7-9 with TRBJ1-4; 7 nucleotides match TRBD1. This CDR3 contains 15 residues. Germline-derived CDR1 and CDR2 are SEHNR and FQNEAQ (reference sequence). The trim removed 5 bases at V and 8 bases at J, leaving 11 bases unmatched.

This rearrangement joins TRBV6-5 to TRBJ2-7; perhaps TRBD1 as D (5 bases). Germline loops: CDR1 MNHEY, CDR2 SVGAGI. The CDR3 is 14 residues long. V was cut by 7 bases and J by 0 bases, with 13 bases left in between. The CDR3 DNA sequence: TGTGCCAGCAAGGTGGGGCCGAACTCCTACGAGCAGTACTTC. Amino acid sequence: CASKVGPNSYEQYF.

The rearrangement links TRBV29-1 to TRBJ1-2; a possible D gene is TRBD1 (5 bases). The CDR3 sequence is 11 residues long. The V gene lost 7 bases and the J gene lost 8 bases, with 14 bases spanning the gap. Germline V CDR1 and CDR2: SQVTM, ANQGSEA. In DNA form, the CDR3 reads TGCAGCGCCGCAGGGAAGGAGGGCTACACCTTC. This gives the protein CSAAGKEGYTF.

V gene TRBV10-3 combines with J gene TRBJ2-1, with 8 bases aligning to TRBD2. Germline CDR1 is ENHRY and CDR2 is SYGVKD. Trimming at V came to 5 bases and at J to 5 bases, leaving 5 bases not matched to a gene. The CDR3 covers 14 residues. The CDR3 DNA sequence: TGTGCCATCAGTCCCGCCGGGGGGGACAATGAGCAGTTCTTC. Translation gives CAISPAGGDNEQFF.

The chain carries TRBV27 and TRBJ2-1; D unclear. The CDR3 has 13 amino acids. Germline loops: CDR1 MNHEY, CDR2 SMNVEV (reference sequence). V dropped 7 bases and J dropped 4 bases, with 11 bases sitting between them. The CDR3 bases are TGTGCCAGCAACAGTAATCCATACAATGAGCAGTTCTTC. Its protein product is CASNSNPYNEQFF.